The sample holds one count of the clone carrying this T cell receptor beta chain. What it binds is not known. The germline V gene encodes CDR1 MDHEN and CDR2 SYDVKM. The CDR3 runs to 18 residues. V was trimmed by 6 bases and J by 3 bases, leaving 26 bases between them. This sample stems from a study of cytomegalovirus exposure and HLA in healthy donors. Findings of the study overall: Earlier results showed most TCR beta V segments being productive about 87% or about 30% of the time.

PCR amplification relied on 60 Vbeta primers (plus 13 Jbeta primers). TCRdb's table, derived via immunoSEQ multiplex PCR, lists solely in-frame clones and lacks some. Among 73,000 or so clones listed, about 69% were seen once. The sequence derives from a woman in her thirties or forties in good health and CMV-seropositive. V usage is TRBV28 and J usage is TRBJ2-5; a possible D gene is TRBD2 (6 bases). The specimen was PBMCs. The CDR3 DNA sequence: TGTGCCAGCAGATCCTTACCGAAGGGGACTTGGGGAAAAGAGACCCAGTACTTC. It encodes CASRSLPKGTWGKETQYF.